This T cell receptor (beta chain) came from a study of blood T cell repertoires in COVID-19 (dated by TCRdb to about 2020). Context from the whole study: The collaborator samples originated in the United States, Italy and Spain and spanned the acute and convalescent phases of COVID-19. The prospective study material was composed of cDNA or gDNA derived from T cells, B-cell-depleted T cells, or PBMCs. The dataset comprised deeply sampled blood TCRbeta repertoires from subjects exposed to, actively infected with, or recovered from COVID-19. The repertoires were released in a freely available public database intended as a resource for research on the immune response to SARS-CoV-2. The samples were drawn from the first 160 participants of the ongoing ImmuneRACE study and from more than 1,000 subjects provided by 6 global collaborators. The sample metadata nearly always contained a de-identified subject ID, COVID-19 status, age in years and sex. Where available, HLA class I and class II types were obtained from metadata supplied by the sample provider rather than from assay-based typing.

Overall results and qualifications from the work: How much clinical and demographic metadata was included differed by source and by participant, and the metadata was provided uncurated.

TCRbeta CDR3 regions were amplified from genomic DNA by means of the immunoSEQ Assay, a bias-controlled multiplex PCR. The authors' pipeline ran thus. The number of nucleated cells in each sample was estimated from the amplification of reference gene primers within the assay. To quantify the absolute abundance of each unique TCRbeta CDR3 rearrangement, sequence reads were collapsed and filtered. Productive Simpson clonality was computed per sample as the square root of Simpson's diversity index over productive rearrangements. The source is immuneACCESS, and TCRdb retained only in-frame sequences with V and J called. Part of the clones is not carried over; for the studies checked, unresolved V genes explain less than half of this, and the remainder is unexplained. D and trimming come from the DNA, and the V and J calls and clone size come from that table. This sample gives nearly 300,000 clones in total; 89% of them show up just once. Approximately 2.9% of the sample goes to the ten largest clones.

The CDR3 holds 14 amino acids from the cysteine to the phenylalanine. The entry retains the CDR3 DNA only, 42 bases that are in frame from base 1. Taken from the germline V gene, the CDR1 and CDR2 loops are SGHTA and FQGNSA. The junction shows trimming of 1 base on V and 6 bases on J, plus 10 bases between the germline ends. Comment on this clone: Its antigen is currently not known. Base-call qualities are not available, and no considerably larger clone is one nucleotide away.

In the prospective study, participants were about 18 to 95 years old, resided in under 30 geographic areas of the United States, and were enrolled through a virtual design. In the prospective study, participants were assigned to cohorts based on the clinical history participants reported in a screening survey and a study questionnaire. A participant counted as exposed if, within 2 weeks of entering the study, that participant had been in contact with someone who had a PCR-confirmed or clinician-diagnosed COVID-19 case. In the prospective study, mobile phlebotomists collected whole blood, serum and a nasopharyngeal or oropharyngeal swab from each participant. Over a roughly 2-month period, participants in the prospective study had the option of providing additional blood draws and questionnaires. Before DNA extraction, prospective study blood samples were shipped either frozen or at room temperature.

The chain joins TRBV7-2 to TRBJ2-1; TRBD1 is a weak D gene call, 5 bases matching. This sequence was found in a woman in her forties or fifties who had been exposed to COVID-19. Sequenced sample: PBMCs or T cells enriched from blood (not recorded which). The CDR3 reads CASSLVDSSNEQFF. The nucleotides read TGTGCCAGCAGCTTAGTAGACAGTTCCAATGAGCAGTTCTTC.